These 19 T cell receptor beta chains were all obtained from the same sample, sequenced in a study of CXCR3-negative and CXCR3-positive naive CD8 T cells. The method, 5' RACE with UMI labels, was used to prepare the TRB cDNA libraries. TCRdb processed the 5' RACE reads again and assigns one entry to each CDR3 protein, with no DNA. Here the sample table reports 45,000 to 75,000 distinct CDR3 sequences. What was sequenced was naive CXCR3- CD8+ T cells from blood. Subset: CD45RO-CCR7+CD27+CD95- naive CD8+ T cells lacking CXCR3 (TNR3-). The receptors derive from a human donor in good health. Some clones in this sample may be carry-over from other donors' samples.

The chain combines TRBV20-1 with TRBJ2-7; the TCRdb call, TRBD2, lacks DNA for checking. The germline gives CDR1 DFQATT, CDR2 SNEGSKA (reference sequence). CDR3 length equals 13 residues. CDR3 sequence reads: CSASPLAEYEQYF.

The gene calls are TRBV25-1 and TRBJ2-2. CDR3 size: 13 residues. Per the germline V gene, CDR1 is MGHDK and CDR2 is SYGVNS. CDR3 in amino acids: CASCGRSTGELFF. The full variable domain, with the rest looked up from reference TRBV25-1 and TRBJ2-2, is EADIYQTPRYLVIGTGKKITLECSQTMGHDKMYWYQQDPGMELHLIHYSYGVNSTEKGDLSSESTVSRIRTEHFPLTLESARPSHTSQYLCASCGRSTGELFFGEGSRLTVL.

The CDR3 loop is CASSIGYRTVQETQYF. The V call is TRBV19, the J call TRBJ2-5. CDR1 and CDR2 from the germline V gene are LNHDA and SQIVND (reference sequence). The CDR3 length is 16 residues.

The genes are TRBV24-1 and TRBJ2-1; as DNA is missing, the TRBD1 call by TCRdb cannot be tested. CDR3 size: 15 residues. The germline V gene has CDR1 KGHDR and CDR2 SFDVKD. CDR3 amino acids: CATSDGGAYYNEQFF.

The chain employs TRBV12-3 or TRBV12-4 and TRBJ2-7; checking the TCRdb D call of TRBD1 is not possible without DNA. The CDR3 sequence is 12 residues long. The CDR3 loop is CASSAEGGEQYF.

This chain joins TRBV10-3 and TRBJ2-3; TCRdb proposes TRBD2, but this gene call is untestable without DNA. CDR3 size: 15 residues. Per germline, CDR1 ENHRY and CDR2 SYGVKD. The CDR3 loop reads CAISEGPAGTDTQYF.

The rearrangement joins TRBV29-1 to TRBJ2-7. CDR3 length equals 13 residues. Germline CDR1 is SQVTM and CDR2 is ANQGSEA. The CDR3 sequence: CSVRPDLSYEQYF.

The chain uses TRBV28 and TRBJ2-5; the TRBD2 assignment by TCRdb is unverifiable without DNA. The CDR3 sequence is 14 residues long. Germline V gene lookup returns CDR1 MDHEN and CDR2 SYDVKM. This chain's CDR3 is CASYQGLAEETQYF. The entire variable domain, with the rest obtained from reference TRBV28 and TRBJ2-5, is as follows: DVKVTQSSRYLVKRTGEKVFLECVQDMDHENMFWYRQDPGLGLRLIYFSYDVKMKEKGDIPEGYSVSREKKERFSLILESASTNQTSMYLCASYQGLAEETQYFGPGTRLLVL.

The CDR3 spells CASSQVDRATYEQYF. The chain couples TRBV4-1 to TRBJ2-7; checking the TCRdb D call of TRBD1 is not possible without DNA. This CDR3 spans 15 amino acids. Germline CDR1 reads MGHRA; CDR2 reads YSYEKL.

The CDR3 sequence: CASGDTSGPGGTDTQYF. The gene calls are TRBV12-5 and TRBJ2-3. CDR3 length: 17 amino acids. Germline assignment: CDR1 LGHNT and CDR2 FRNRAP. The complete variable domain, with remaining parts taken from reference TRBV12-5 and TRBJ2-3, reads DARVTQTPRHKVTEMGQEVTMRCQPILGHNTVFWYRQTMMQGLELLAYFRNRAPLDDSGMPKDRFSAEMPDATLATLKIQPSEPRDSAVYFCASGDTSGPGGTDTQYFGPGTRLTVL.

The rearrangement links TRBV29-1 to TRBJ2-7; TCRdb indicates TRBD1, and absent DNA this call remains unverified. CDR1 is SQVTM and CDR2 is ANQGSEA in the germline V gene. This CDR3 has 12 amino acids. CDR3 sequence reads: CSVGDRGYEQYF.

The chain is built from TRBV28 and TRBJ1-1; the TCRdb D gene call, TRBD1, has no DNA to confirm it. In germline, CDR1 is MDHEN, CDR2 SYDVKM. The CDR3 is made up of 13 amino acids. CDR3 sequence: CASPSGEGRKAFF. The complete variable domain, with remaining parts taken from reference TRBV28 and TRBJ1-1, reads DVKVTQSSRYLVKRTGEKVFLECVQDMDHENMFWYRQDPGLGLRLIYFSYDVKMKEKGDIPEGYSVSREKKERFSLILESASTNQTSMYLCASPSGEGRKAFFGQGTRLTVV.

The V call is TRBV5-1, the J call TRBJ2-2; the D call of TRBD1 rests on TCRdb alone, since no DNA is present to check it. CDR3 length equals 14 residues. Germline CDR1 reads SGHRS; CDR2 reads YFSETQ. The CDR3 sequence is CASSEGQGTGELFF.

The J gene is TRBJ1-5, the V gene TRBV6-2 or TRBV6-3; TCRdb proposes TRBD1, but this gene call is untestable without DNA. This CDR3 is 14 amino acids long. Germline lookup yields CDR1 MNHEY and CDR2 SVGEGT. The CDR3: CAGKLRGDNQPQHF.

The chain employs TRBV12-3 or TRBV12-4 and TRBJ2-7; TCRdb gives TRBD1 as the D gene, but with no DNA this cannot be confirmed. The CDR3 length is 15 residues. This CDR3 reads CASRQKTGFVHEQYF.

The chain combines TRBV23-1 with TRBJ2-1. TRBV23-1 is labeled an ORF, and its function is uncertain. There are 11 residues in the CDR3. The chain's CDR3 is CASSLWVGQFF.

This chain connects TRBV3-1 to TRBJ2-7. The germline V gene encodes CDR1 LGHDT and CDR2 YNNKEL (reference sequence). CDR3 size: 18 residues. CDR3 sequence reads: CASSQELGRQLPSYEQYF.

The CDR3 sequence: CASSRDGGSSGNTIYF. This chain joins TRBV7-9 and TRBJ1-3; checking the TCRdb D call of TRBD1 is not possible without DNA. The CDR3 consists of 16 residues. Per germline, CDR1 SEHNR and CDR2 FQNEAQ (reference sequence).

The genes are TRBV7-2 and TRBJ2-7. The CDR3 is 13 residues long. CDR1 SGHTA and CDR2 FQGNSA come from the germline V gene. This CDR3 is CASSPSASHEQYF.